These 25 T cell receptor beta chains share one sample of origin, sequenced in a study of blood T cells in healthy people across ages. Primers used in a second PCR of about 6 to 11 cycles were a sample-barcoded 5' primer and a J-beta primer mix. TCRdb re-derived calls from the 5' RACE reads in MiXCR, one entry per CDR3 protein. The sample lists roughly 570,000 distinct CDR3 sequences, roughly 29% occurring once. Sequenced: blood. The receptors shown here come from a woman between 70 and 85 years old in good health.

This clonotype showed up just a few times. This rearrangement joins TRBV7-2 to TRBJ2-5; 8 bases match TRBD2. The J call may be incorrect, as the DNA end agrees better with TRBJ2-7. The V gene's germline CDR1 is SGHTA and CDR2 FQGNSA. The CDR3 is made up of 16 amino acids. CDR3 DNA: TGTGCCAGCAGCTTAGCGCCGGGTAGCGGGGCAAGCGAGCAGTACTTC. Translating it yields CASSLAPGSGASEQYF.

CDR3 DNA: TGTGCCAGCAGCTGGGGGGGGGTTACGCAGTATTTT. It codes for CASSWGGVTQYF. The V gene is TRBV5-6, the J gene TRBJ2-3; TRBD2 aligns across 7 bases. Germline-derived CDR1 and CDR2 are SGHDT and YYEEEE. This CDR3 spans 12 amino acids. The junction had 3 bases not matched to a gene; V was cut back by 3 bases and J by 8 bases.

In DNA form, the CDR3 reads TGTGCCAGCAGGAGACAGGCAAATAATGAAAAACTGTTTTTT. Translated: CASRRQANNEKLFF. The chain has TRBV6-5 and TRBJ1-4; a possible D gene is TRBD1 (6 bases). Germline assignment: CDR1 MNHEY and CDR2 SVGAGI. With 6 bases removed from V and 4 bases from J, the gap between germline ends came to 12 bases. The CDR3 is made up of 14 amino acids.

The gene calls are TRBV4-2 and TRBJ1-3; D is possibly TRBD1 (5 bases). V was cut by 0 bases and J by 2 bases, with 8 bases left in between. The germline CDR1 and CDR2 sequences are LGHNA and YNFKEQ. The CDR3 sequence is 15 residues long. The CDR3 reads CASSQDGTAGNTIYF. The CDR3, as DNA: TGTGCCAGCAGCCAAGACGGGACGGCTGGAAACACCATATATTTT.

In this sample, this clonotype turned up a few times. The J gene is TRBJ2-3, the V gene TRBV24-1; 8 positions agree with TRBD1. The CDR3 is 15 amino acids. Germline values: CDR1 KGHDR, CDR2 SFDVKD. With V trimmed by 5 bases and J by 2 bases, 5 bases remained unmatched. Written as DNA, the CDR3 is TGTGCCACCAGTGGAGGACAGGGTTACACAGATACGCAGTATTTT. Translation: CATSGGQGYTDTQYF.

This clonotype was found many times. The CDR3 spells CATSRDRGETQYF. CDR3 DNA sequence: TGTGCCACCAGCAGAGACAGGGGAGAGACCCAGTACTTC. The V and J genes are TRBV15 and TRBJ2-5; tentatively, D is TRBD1 (6 bases). V was shortened by 0 bases and J by 4 bases, with 6 bases between the two germline ends. The CDR3 is made up of 13 amino acids. CDR1 is LNHNV, CDR2 YYDKDF, per germline (reference sequence).

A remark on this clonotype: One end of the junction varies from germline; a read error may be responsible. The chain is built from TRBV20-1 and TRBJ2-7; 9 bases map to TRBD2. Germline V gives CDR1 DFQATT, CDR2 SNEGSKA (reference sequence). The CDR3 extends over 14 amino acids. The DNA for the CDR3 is TGCAGTGTGGGGACGGGACTAGCTTCCGACGAGCAGTCCTTC. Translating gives CSVGTGLASDEQSF.

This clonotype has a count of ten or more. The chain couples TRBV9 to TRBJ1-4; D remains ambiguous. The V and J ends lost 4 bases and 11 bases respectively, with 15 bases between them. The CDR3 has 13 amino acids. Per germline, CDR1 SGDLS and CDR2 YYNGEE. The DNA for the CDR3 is TGTGCCAGCAGCCCCAGCCCCGGCGGGAAACTGTTTTTT. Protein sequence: CASSPSPGGKLFF.

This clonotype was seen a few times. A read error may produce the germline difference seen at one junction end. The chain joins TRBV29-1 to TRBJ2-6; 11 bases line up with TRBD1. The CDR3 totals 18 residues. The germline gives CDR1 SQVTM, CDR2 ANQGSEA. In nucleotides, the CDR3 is TGCAGCGTTTGGGAAACCGGGACAGGGGGTTCTGGGGCCGACGTCCTGACTTTC. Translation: CSVWETGTGGSGADVLTF. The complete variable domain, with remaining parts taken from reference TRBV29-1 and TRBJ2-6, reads SAVISQKPSRDICQRGTSLTIQCQVDSQVTMMFWYRQQPGQSLTLIATANQGSEATYESGFVIDKFPISRPNLTFSTLTVSNMSPEDSSIYLCSVWETGTGGSGADVLTFGAGSRLTVL.

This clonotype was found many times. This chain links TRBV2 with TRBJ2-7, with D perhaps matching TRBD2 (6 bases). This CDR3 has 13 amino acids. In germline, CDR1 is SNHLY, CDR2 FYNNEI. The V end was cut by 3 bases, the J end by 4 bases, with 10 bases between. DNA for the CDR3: TGTGCCAGCAGTGAGGGGGGTCCATACGAGCAGTACTTC. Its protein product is CASSEGGPYEQYF.

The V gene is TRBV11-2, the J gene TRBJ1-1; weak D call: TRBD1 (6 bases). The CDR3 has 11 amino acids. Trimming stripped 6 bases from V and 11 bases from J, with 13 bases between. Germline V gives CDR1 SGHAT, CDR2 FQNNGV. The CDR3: CASREGVRAFF. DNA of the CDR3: TGTGCCAGCAGAGAGGGGGTTCGGGCTTTCTTT.

This CDR3 is CASSASTSYTQYF. CDR3 in DNA: TGTGCCAGCAGTGCCTCGACTAGCTATACGCAGTATTTT. The rearrangement uses TRBV27 and TRBJ2-3; 7 bases line up with TRBD2. The CDR3 is made up of 13 amino acids. J gave up 7 bases and V 5 bases, and 6 bases lay outside the gene matches. Germline assignment: CDR1 MNHEY and CDR2 SMNVEV (reference sequence).

The CDR3 DNA sequence: TGCAGCGTTGGTAGGGGGTCGAACACTGAAGCTTTCTTT. The encoded protein is CSVGRGSNTEAFF. The chain recombines TRBV29-1 with TRBJ1-1, with a tentative D call TRBD1 (6 bases). Germline assignment: CDR1 SQVTM and CDR2 ANQGSEA. V was trimmed by 4 bases and J by 1 base, leaving 10 bases between them. The length of the CDR3 is 13 residues.

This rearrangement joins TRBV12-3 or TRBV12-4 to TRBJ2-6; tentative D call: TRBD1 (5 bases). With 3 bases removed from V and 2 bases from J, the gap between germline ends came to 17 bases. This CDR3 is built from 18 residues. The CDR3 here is CASSLDNMMLAGANVLTF. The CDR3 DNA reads TGTGCCAGCAGTTTGGACAATATGATGTTGGCTGGGGCCAACGTCCTGACTTTC.

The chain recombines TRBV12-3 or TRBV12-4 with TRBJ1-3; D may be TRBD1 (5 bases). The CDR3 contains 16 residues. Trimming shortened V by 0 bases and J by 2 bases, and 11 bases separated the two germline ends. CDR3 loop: CASSLAGGNAGNTIYF. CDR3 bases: TGTGCCAGCAGTTTAGCGGGGGGGAACGCTGGAAACACCATATATTTT.

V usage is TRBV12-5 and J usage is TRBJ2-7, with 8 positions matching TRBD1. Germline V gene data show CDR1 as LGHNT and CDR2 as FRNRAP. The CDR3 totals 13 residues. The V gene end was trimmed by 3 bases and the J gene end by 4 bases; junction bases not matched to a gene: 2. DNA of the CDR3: TGTGCTAGTGGTTTTGACAGGGGATACGAGCAGTACTTC. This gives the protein CASGFDRGYEQYF. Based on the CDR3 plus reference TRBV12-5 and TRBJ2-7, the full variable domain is DARVTQTPRHKVTEMGQEVTMRCQPILGHNTVFWYRQTMMQGLELLAYFRNRAPLDDSGMPKDRFSAEMPDATLATLKIQPSEPRDSAVYFCASGFDRGYEQYFGPGTRLTVT.

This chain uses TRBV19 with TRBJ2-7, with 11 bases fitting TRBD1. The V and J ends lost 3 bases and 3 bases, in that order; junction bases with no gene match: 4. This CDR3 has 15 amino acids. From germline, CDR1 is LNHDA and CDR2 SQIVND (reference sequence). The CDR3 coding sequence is TGTGCCAGTAGTATCGGGACAGGGGGTCACTACGAGCAGTACTTC. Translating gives CASSIGTGGHYEQYF.

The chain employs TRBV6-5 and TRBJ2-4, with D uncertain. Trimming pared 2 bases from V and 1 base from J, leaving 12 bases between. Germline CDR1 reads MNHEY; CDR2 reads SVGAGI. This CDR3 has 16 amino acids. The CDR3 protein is CASSYTPVGAKNIQYF. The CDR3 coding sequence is TGTGCCAGCAGTTACACCCCGGTGGGTGCCAAAAACATTCAGTACTTC.

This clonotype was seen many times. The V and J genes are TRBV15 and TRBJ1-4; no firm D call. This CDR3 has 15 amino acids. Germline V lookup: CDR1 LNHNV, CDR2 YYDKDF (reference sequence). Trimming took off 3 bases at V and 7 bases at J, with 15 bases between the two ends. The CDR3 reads CATSSIGGTVEKLFF. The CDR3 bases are TGTGCCACCAGCAGCATTGGAGGAACAGTTGAAAAACTGTTTTTT.

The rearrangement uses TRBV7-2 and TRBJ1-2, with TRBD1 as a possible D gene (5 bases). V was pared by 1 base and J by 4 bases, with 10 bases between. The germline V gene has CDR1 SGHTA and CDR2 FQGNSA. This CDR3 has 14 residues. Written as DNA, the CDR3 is TGTGCCAGCAGCTTAGGGGGGGGAGGCTATGGCTACACCTTC. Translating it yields CASSLGGGGYGYTF.

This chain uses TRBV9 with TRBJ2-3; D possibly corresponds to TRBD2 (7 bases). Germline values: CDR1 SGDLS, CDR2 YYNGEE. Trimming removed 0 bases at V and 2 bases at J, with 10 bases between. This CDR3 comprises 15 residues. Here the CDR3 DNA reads TGTGCCAGCAGCGTAGGCGGGGGCTTCACAGATACGCAGTATTTT. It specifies CASSVGGGFTDTQYF.

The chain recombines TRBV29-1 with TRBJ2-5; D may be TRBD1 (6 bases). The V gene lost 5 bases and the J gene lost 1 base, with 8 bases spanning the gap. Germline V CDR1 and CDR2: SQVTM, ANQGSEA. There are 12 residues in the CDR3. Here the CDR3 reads CSVRTVQETQYF. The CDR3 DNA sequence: TGCAGCGTTCGGACAGTCCAAGAGACCCAGTACTTC.

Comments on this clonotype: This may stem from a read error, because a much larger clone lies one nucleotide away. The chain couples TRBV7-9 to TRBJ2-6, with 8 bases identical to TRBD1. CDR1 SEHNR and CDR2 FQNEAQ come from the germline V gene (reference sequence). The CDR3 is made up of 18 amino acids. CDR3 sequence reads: CASSLAARGRPGANALTF. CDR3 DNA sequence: TGTGCCAGCAGCTTAGCGGCCAGGGGGCGTCCTGGGGCCAACGCCCTGACTTTC.

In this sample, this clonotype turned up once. CDR3 sequence (DNA): TGTGCCAGCAGTTTTTCCGGGACCCCAAAGGAAAAACTGTTTTTT. Translated, it gives CASSFSGTPKEKLFF. The gene calls are TRBV12-3 or TRBV12-4 and TRBJ1-4; D possibly corresponds to TRBD1 (5 bases). The V end was cut by 3 bases, the J end by 8 bases, with 16 bases between. This CDR3 region has 15 residues.

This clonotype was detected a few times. CDR3 sequence: CSVQTGVGNQPQHF. The CDR3 DNA reads as TGCAGCGTTCAAACGGGGGTCGGCAATCAGCCCCAGCATTTT. The J gene is TRBJ1-5, the V gene TRBV29-1, with D perhaps TRBD1 (5 bases). CDR3 size: 14 residues. The V end was cut by 5 bases, the J end by 2 bases, with 13 bases between. Germline CDR1 reads SQVTM; CDR2 reads ANQGSEA.